A single sample is the source of the 32 T cell receptor beta chains below, sequenced in a study of T cell repertoires in cytomegalovirus infection. TCRdb re-derived calls from the reads in MiXCR, one entry per CDR3 protein. This sample has 150,000 to 180,000 distinct CDR3 sequences, with 20% to 30% found just once. The material sequenced was PBMCs. The receptors were gathered from a human donor in good health (CMV status not recorded). Some clones in this sample may be carry-over from other donors' samples.

This sequence joins TRBV5-6 and TRBJ2-2; no clear D gene. Trimming took off 1 base at V and 5 bases at J, with 12 bases between the two ends. CDR3 length equals 15 residues. The germline CDR1 and CDR2 sequences are SGHDT and YYEEEE. DNA for the CDR3: TGTGCCAGCAGCTTGATCATGGCTGGAACCGGGGAGCTGTTTTTT. Amino acids: CASSLIMAGTGELFF.

The V and J genes are TRBV5-4 and TRBJ2-1, with 9 nucleotides matching TRBD2. Germline lookup yields CDR1 SGHNT and CDR2 YYREEE (reference sequence). This CDR3 is 14 amino acids long. J lost 4 bases, V lost 4 bases, and 3 bases had no gene match. The CDR3 DNA reads TGTGCCAGCAGCAGGACTAGCGAGTACAATGAGCAGTTCTTC. It is translated as CASSRTSEYNEQFF.

This clonotype appeared a few times. The chain joins TRBV6-5 to TRBJ2-1; tentatively, D is TRBD1 (6 bases). The CDR3 is 15 amino acids. Germline lookup yields CDR1 MNHEY and CDR2 SVGAGI. Trimming stripped 4 bases from V and 5 bases from J, with 15 bases between. The CDR3 here is CASSSLRQGNNEQFF. CDR3 DNA: TGTGCCAGCAGTTCCCTTCGGCAGGGGAACAATGAGCAGTTCTTC.

The chain links TRBV27 to TRBJ2-1, with a possible D match to TRBD2 (6 bases). CDR1 MNHEY and CDR2 SMNVEV come from the germline V gene (reference sequence). CDR3 length equals 14 residues. V was cut by 5 bases and J by 6 bases, with 14 bases left in between. This chain's CDR3 is CASSPGTAANEQFF. The CDR3 bases are TGTGCCAGCAGTCCCGGGACTGCGGCCAATGAGCAGTTCTTC.

V and J are TRBV9 and TRBJ1-4; D unresolved. The CDR3 consists of 12 residues. Deletions cut 4 bases from V and 8 bases from J, with 9 bases between. Germline-derived CDR1 and CDR2 are SGDLS and YYNGEE. The CDR3 region has the DNA TGTGCCAGCAGCCCCCCCGGCGAAAAACTGTTTTTT. Translation gives CASSPPGEKLFF.

This clonotype was recorded many times. The rearrangement links TRBV7-2 to TRBJ1-5; D is ambiguous. The germline V and J ends were trimmed by 7 bases and 4 bases, with 11 bases remaining between them. CDR1 SGHTA and CDR2 FQGNSA come from the germline V gene. This CDR3 comprises 13 residues. The chain's CDR3 is CASNARINQPQHF. CDR3 in DNA: TGTGCCAGCAACGCCAGGATAAATCAGCCCCAGCATTTT.

This clonotype was seen at least ten times. The chain is built from TRBV7-6 and TRBJ2-6, with D hard to call. The CDR3 sequence is 16 residues long. Germline V gene sequence: CDR1 SGHVS, CDR2 FNYEAQ. V was pared by 0 bases and J by 0 bases, with 6 bases between. The CDR3, as DNA: TGTGCCAGCAGCTTAGCCGTATTCTCTGGGGCCAACGTCCTGACTTTC. This translates into CASSLAVFSGANVLTF.

The V and J genes are TRBV5-5 and TRBJ1-1; D uncertain. Trimming took off 4 bases at V and 5 bases at J, with 6 bases between the two ends. The CDR3 runs to 11 residues. Germline V gene sequence: CDR1 SGHKS, CDR2 YYEKEE (reference sequence). CDR3 nucleotides: TGTGCCAGCAGCCTCATGACTGAAGCTTTCTTT. This encodes CASSLMTEAFF.

This clonotype was seen many times. The V call is TRBV19, the J call TRBJ2-2; 7 bases match TRBD2. V was pared by 2 bases and J by 0 bases, with 12 bases of the junction left unmatched. Germline V gives CDR1 LNHDA, CDR2 SQIVND (reference sequence). The length of the CDR3 is 19 residues. For the CDR3, the DNA is TGTGCCAGTAGTATACGCTGGGGGGGGGGAAGCTCGAACACCGGGGAGCTGTTTTTT. It translates to CASSIRWGGGSSNTGELFF.

A few counts support this clonotype. The V call is TRBV29-1, the J call TRBJ1-2; tentative D call: TRBD1 (6 bases). The CDR3 loop spans 15 amino acids. In germline, CDR1 is SQVTM, CDR2 ANQGSEA. V dropped 3 bases and J dropped 6 bases, with 20 bases sitting between them. CDR3 nucleotides: TGCAGCGTTGACCCTAAGGACAGATTCTCCAATGGCTACACCTTC. Amino acids: CSVDPKDRFSNGYTF.

The chain combines TRBV29-1 with TRBJ2-3; D is ambiguous. This CDR3 is built from 12 residues. Trimming stripped 4 bases from V and 2 bases from J, with 7 bases between. Germline CDR1 SQVTM, CDR2 ANQGSEA. Here the CDR3 DNA reads TGCAGCGTTGGGCCTAACACAGATACGCAGTATTTT. Translating it yields CSVGPNTDTQYF.

The chain carries TRBV6-1 and TRBJ2-3; either TRBD1 or TRBD2 may supply D (6 bases each). This CDR3 has 19 residues. CDR1 and CDR2 (germline): MNHNS, SASEGT. Between the trimmed V and J ends, which lost 6 bases and 5 bases, there was a span of 30 bases. CDR3 loop: CASSPIGGTGGHRGDTQYF. The CDR3 bases are TGTGCCAGCAGCCCCATAGGGGGGACCGGGGGACATCGCGGAGATACGCAGTATTTT.

The chain carries TRBV2 and TRBJ2-1; D may be TRBD2 (6 bases). Trimming stripped 3 bases from V and 10 bases from J, with 10 bases between. This CDR3 has 12 amino acids. The germline V gene encodes CDR1 SNHLY and CDR2 FYNNEI. The CDR3 is CASSDREWEQFF. CDR3 DNA: TGTGCCAGCAGTGATCGGGAGTGGGAGCAGTTCTTC.

The chain joins TRBV12-3 or TRBV12-4 to TRBJ2-1; the D gene could be TRBD1 or TRBD2 (5 bases each). Trimming took 6 bases from V and 8 from J, leaving 20 bases between them. CDR3 length: 15 residues. The chain's CDR3 is CASSSGTQLTHEQFF. The CDR3 DNA follows: TGTGCCAGCAGCTCCGGGACCCAACTGACCCATGAGCAGTTCTTC.

This clonotype was counted a few times. V is TRBV5-4 and J is TRBJ2-1; possible D gene TRBD2, 6 bases. V was pared by 4 bases and J by 4 bases, with 15 bases between. The CDR3 extends over 15 amino acids. CDR1 is SGHNT, CDR2 YYREEE, per germline (reference sequence). CDR3 DNA: TGTGCCAGCAGCCGGGACTCCGCGGGATACAATGAGCAGTTCTTC. Translated, it gives CASSRDSAGYNEQFF.

Remarks on this clonotype: A much larger clone sits a single nucleotide away, making a read error possible. The chain has TRBV6-2 or TRBV6-3 and TRBJ2-6; D is uncertain. V gave up 5 bases and J gave up 2 bases, with 10 bases separating them. Germline lookup yields CDR1 MNHEY and CDR2 SVGEGT. This CDR3 contains 15 residues. This chain's CDR3 is CASSPSSTGANVLTF. In DNA form, the CDR3 reads TGTGCCAGCAGTCCAAGCAGCACTGGGGCCAACGTCCTGACTTTC.

The genes are TRBV28 and TRBJ1-1, with a possible D match to TRBD1 (5 bases). The CDR3 length is 13 residues. The germline gives CDR1 MDHEN, CDR2 SYDVKM. V was pared by 2 bases and J by 8 bases, with 12 bases between. The CDR3 region has the DNA TGTGCCAGCAGTTTAATCGGGGCGGAGGAAGCTTTCTTT. Translating gives CASSLIGAEEAFF. Filled out from reference TRBV28 and TRBJ1-1, the complete variable domain reads DVKVTQSSRYLVKRTGEKVFLECVQDMDHENMFWYRQDPGLGLRLIYFSYDVKMKEKGDIPEGYSVSREKKERFSLILESASTNQTSMYLCASSLIGAEEAFFGQGTRLTVV.

This clonotype was seen a few times. This sequence joins TRBV5-1 and TRBJ1-3, with 7 positions matching TRBD1. J lost 2 bases, V lost 4 bases, and 12 bases had no gene match. Germline V gene lookup returns CDR1 SGHRS and CDR2 YFSETQ. The CDR3 sequence is 17 residues long. As DNA, the CDR3 is TGCGCCAGCAGCCAAGGATTTGGGCAGGGGGCTGGAAACACCATATATTTT. Translating gives CASSQGFGQGAGNTIYF.

This clonotype was seen more than once but under ten times. This chain joins TRBV28 and TRBJ1-4; a weak D match, TRBD1 (6 bases). V was trimmed by 6 bases and J by 5 bases, leaving 7 bases between them. This CDR3 contains 12 residues. Per the germline V gene, CDR1 is MDHEN and CDR2 is SYDVKM. This CDR3 is CASRTGNEKLFF. CDR3 sequence (DNA): TGTGCCAGCAGAACAGGGAATGAAAAACTGTTTTTT.

This clonotype was seen only a few times. The chain links TRBV20-1 to TRBJ2-2; TRBD2 agrees at 10 bases. Losses at the gene ends were 2 bases for V and 4 bases for J; bases not matched to a gene: 4. In germline, CDR1 is DFQATT, CDR2 SNEGSKA (reference sequence). This CDR3 comprises 15 residues. CDR3 in amino acids: CSARIAGGSTGELFF. The CDR3 DNA is TGCAGTGCTAGAATAGCGGGGGGTAGCACCGGGGAGCTGTTTTTT.

The genes are TRBV7-9 and TRBJ2-1, with a tentative D call TRBD2 (6 bases). The ends were cut back, 5 bases at V and 8 bases at J, with 16 bases in the middle. The CDR3 runs to 14 residues. The V gene's germline CDR1 is SEHNR and CDR2 FQNEAQ (reference sequence). Written as DNA, the CDR3 is TGTGCCAGCAGCCCGCAGGCGGGGTCGGATGAGCAGTTCTTC. Translated: CASSPQAGSDEQFF.

The chain joins TRBV2 to TRBJ2-3; the D is unclear. Trimming pared 2 bases from V and 6 bases from J, leaving 6 bases between. Germline CDR1 reads SNHLY; CDR2 reads FYNNEI. The CDR3 is 12 amino acids. CDR3 in DNA: TGTGCCAGCAGTGAACTTGCGGATACGCAGTATTTT. Translating it yields CASSELADTQYF.

CDR3 nucleotide sequence: TGTGCCAGTAGTATGGAATGGGGCGACGAGCAGTACTTC. Encoded protein: CASSMEWGDEQYF. J is TRBJ2-7 and V is TRBV19; the D gene is possibly TRBD1 (5 bases). The length of the CDR3 is 13 residues. The germline V gene has CDR1 LNHDA and CDR2 SQIVND (reference sequence). With 3 bases removed from V and 5 bases from J, the gap between germline ends came to 11 bases.

This clonotype was recorded at least ten times. The chain has TRBV12-3 or TRBV12-4 and TRBJ2-1, with D possibly matching TRBD1 (5 bases). Trimming shortened V by 2 bases and J by 8 bases, and 16 bases separated the two germline ends. The CDR3 loop spans 15 amino acids. The DNA for the CDR3 is TGTGCCAGCAGTTTAAGGGGATATAACGAGCATGAGCAGTTCTTC. Its translation: CASSLRGYNEHEQFF.

The chain links TRBV28 to TRBJ2-7, with D perhaps matching TRBD1 (6 bases). Trimming stripped 6 bases from V and 4 bases from J, with 16 bases between. The CDR3 sequence is 14 residues long. CDR1 and CDR2 from the germline V gene are MDHEN and SYDVKM. The CDR3 DNA reads as TGTGCCAGCAGAGCCGGGACAAGAATTTACGAGCAGTACTTC. It translates to CASRAGTRIYEQYF.

The chain links TRBV27 to TRBJ1-2; D unresolved. This CDR3 region has 12 residues. CDR1 is MNHEY and CDR2 is SMNVEV in the germline V gene (reference sequence). V gave up 2 bases and J gave up 7 bases, with 8 bases separating them. The CDR3 is CASSLTWGGYTF. For the CDR3, the DNA is TGTGCCAGCAGTTTAACATGGGGTGGCTACACCTTC.

This clonotype was observed a handful of times. This chain uses TRBV6-1 with TRBJ2-3, with a tentative D call TRBD1 (5 bases). Germline CDR1 and CDR2: MNHNS and SASEGT. The CDR3 totals 13 residues. Trimming cost V 1 base and J 6 bases, with 8 bases left between them. CDR3 loop: CASSEGQPDTQYF. The DNA of the CDR3 is TGTGCCAGCAGTGAAGGACAGCCCGATACGCAGTATTTT.

The chain couples TRBV14 to TRBJ2-2; 9 nucleotides agree with TRBD2. The V segment lost 0 bases and the J segment 2 bases; nucleotides outside the gene matches: 10. CDR3 length: 19 amino acids. The germline gives CDR1 SGHDN, CDR2 FVKESK. The chain's CDR3 is CASSQEPLAGGPNTGELFF. For the CDR3, the DNA is TGTGCCAGCAGCCAAGAACCCCTGGCGGGGGGGCCAAACACCGGGGAGCTGTTTTTT.

The rearrangement joins TRBV5-4 to TRBJ2-6; D is ambiguous. Trimming removed 4 bases from V and 1 base from J, with 15 bases in between. CDR3 size: 17 residues. Germline CDR1 is SGHNT and CDR2 is YYREEE (reference sequence). CDR3 in amino acids: CASSGWGVGSGANVLTF. The CDR3 nucleotides read TGTGCCAGCAGCGGATGGGGTGTGGGGTCTGGGGCCAACGTCCTGACTTTC. The full variable domain, with the rest looked up from reference TRBV5-4 and TRBJ2-6, is ETGVTQSPTHLIKTRGQQVTLRCSSQSGHNTVSWYQQALGQGPQFIFQYYREEENGRGNFPPRFSGLQFPNYSSELNVNALELDDSALYLCASSGWGVGSGANVLTFGAGSRLTVL.

This rearrangement joins TRBV9 to TRBJ2-1; 11 bases map to TRBD2. The CDR3 totals 20 residues. Trimming took 0 bases from V and 1 from J; bases not matched to a gene: 12. Germline CDR1 is SGDLS and CDR2 is YYNGEE. CDR3 residues: CASSVEDTSGSVKSYNEQFF. CDR3 nucleotide sequence: TGTGCCAGCAGCGTAGAGGATACTAGCGGGAGTGTAAAGTCCTACAATGAGCAGTTCTTC.

The rearrangement links TRBV12-3 or TRBV12-4 to TRBJ2-5; TRBD2 matches 8 bases. The CDR3 runs to 16 residues. V was pared by 6 bases and J by 3 bases, with 12 bases of the junction left unmatched. CDR3 nucleotide sequence: TGTGCCAGCAGGATTGGAAGTGGACTAGCCGAAGAGACCCAGTACTTC. Encoded protein: CASRIGSGLAEETQYF.

In its sample, this clonotype ranks as medium-sized. This chain joins TRBV7-8 and TRBJ1-5; no definite D call. V shed 5 bases and J shed 0 bases, with 14 bases lying between them. The CDR3 runs to 16 residues. Germline V gives CDR1 SGHVS, CDR2 FQNEAQ. The CDR3 sequence: CASSPSGPNSNQPQHF. The CDR3 DNA reads TGTGCCAGCAGCCCCAGCGGCCCGAATAGCAATCAGCCCCAGCATTTT.